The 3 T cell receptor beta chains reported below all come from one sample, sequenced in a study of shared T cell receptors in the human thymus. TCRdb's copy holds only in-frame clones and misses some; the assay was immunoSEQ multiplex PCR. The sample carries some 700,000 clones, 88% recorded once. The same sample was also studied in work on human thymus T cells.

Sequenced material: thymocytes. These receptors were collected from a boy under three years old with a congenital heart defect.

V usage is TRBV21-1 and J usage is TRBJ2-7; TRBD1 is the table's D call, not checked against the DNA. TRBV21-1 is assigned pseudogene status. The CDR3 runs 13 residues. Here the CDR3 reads CASRVPGSYEQYF. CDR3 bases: TGTGCCAGCAGGGTACCAGGGTCCTACGAGCAGTACTTC.

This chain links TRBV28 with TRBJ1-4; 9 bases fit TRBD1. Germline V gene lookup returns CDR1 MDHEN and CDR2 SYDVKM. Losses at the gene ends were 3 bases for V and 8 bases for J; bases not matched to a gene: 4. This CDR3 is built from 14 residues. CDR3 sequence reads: CASSLDRGNEKLFF. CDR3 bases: TGTGCCAGCAGTTTGGACAGGGGCAACGAAAAACTGTTTTTT.

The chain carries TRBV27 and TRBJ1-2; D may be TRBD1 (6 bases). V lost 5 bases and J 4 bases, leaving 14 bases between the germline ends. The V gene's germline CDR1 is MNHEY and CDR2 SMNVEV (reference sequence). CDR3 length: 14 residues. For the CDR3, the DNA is TGTGCCAGCAGTCCCACAGGGAGCCCCTATGGCTACACCTTC. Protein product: CASSPTGSPYGYTF.